This T cell receptor beta chain was retrieved from a study of CD8+CD57+ T cells in acquired aplastic anemia. Looking at the study overall: Quantities of DNA derived from sorted CD4+ and CD8+ cells averaged around 3 ug. General observations from the study: Patients had under 30 CD8+ CDR3 sequences in common with controls (the shared set).

TCR beta VDJ and CDR3 were profiled, and genomic DNA was the template. TCRdb reprocessed the reads via MiXCR and lists one record per CDR3 protein. The sample holds over 250,000 distinct CDR3 sequences, under 60% seen once. CDR1 and CDR2 from the germline V gene are SNHLY and FYNNEI. V lost 5 bases to trimming and J lost 7 bases; unmatched junction nucleotides: 10. This CDR3 has 16 amino acids. In the case of this clonotype: Its cognate antigen is unknown.

Sequenced patients had shown CD8+CD57+ cell expansion by flow cytometry. Patients had undergone no therapy by the time their blood was sampled. This sequence originates from a human donor with aplastic anemia. The V call is TRBV2, the J call TRBJ2-1, with TRBD2 matching over 11 bases. The sequencing sample was made of sorted CD4+, CD8+, or CD8+CD57+ T cells (not recorded which) from PBMCs. CDR3 DNA sequence: TGTGCCAGCAGTTCATGGACTAGCGGGCGAAAGAATGAGCAGTTCTTC. Amino acid sequence: CASSSWTSGRKNEQFF.